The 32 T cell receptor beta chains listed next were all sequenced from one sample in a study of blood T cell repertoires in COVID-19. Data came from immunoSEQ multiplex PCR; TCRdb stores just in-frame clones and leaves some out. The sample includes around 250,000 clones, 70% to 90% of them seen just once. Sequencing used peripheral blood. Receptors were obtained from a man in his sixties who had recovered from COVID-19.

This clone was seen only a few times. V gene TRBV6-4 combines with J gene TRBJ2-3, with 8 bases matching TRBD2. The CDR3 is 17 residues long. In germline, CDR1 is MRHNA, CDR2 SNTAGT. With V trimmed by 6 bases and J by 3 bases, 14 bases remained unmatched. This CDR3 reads CASSQLGLAGATDTQYF. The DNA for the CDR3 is TGTGCCAGCAGCCAACTCGGGCTAGCGGGCGCTACAGATACGCAGTATTTT.

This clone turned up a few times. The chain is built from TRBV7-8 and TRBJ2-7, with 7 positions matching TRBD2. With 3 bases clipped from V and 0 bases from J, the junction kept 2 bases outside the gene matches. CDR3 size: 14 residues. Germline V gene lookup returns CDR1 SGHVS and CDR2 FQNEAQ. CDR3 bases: TGTGCCAGCAGCTTTGGCGGGAGCTCCTACGAGCAGTACTTC. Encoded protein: CASSFGGSSYEQYF.

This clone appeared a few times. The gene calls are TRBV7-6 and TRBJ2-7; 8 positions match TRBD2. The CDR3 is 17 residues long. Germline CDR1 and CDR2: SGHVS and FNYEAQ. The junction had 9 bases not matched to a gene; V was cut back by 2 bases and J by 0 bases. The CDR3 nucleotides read TGTGCCAGCAGCTTATGGCCCCAGCGGGGGAGCTCCTACGAGCAGTACTTC. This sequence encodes CASSLWPQRGSSYEQYF.

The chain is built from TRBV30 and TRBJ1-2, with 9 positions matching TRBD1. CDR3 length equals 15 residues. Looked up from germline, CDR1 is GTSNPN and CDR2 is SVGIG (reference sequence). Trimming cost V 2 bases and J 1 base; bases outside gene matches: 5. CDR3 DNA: TGTGCCTGGAGTCCCCCGGGACAGGGTAACTATGGCTACACCTTC. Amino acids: CAWSPPGQGNYGYTF.

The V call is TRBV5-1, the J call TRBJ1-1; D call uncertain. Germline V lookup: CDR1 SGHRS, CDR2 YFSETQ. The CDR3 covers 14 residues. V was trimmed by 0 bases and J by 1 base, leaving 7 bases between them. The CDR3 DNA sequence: TGCGCCAGCAGCTTGGGCGTTCGGAACACTGAAGCTTTCTTT. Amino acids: CASSLGVRNTEAFF.

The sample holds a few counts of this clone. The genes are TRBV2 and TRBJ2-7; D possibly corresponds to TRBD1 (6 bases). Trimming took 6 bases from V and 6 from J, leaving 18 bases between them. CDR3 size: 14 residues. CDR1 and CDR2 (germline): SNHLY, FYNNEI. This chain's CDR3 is CASRRGMAGVEQYF. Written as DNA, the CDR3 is TGTGCCAGCAGGAGGGGGATGGCAGGGGTCGAGCAGTACTTC.

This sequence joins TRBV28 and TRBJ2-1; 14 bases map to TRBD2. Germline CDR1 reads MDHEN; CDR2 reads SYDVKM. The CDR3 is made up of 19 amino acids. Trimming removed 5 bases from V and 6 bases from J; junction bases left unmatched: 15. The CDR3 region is CASSRPGLAGGILPNEQFF. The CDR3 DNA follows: TGTGCCAGCAGTCGGCCAGGACTAGCGGGAGGTATACTTCCCAATGAGCAGTTCTTC.

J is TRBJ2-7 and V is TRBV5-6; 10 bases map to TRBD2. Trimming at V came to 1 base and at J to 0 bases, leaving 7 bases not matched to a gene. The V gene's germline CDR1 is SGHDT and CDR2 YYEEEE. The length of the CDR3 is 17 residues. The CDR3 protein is CASSLRRTSGDSYEQYF. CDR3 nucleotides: TGTGCCAGCAGCTTGCGGAGGACTAGCGGAGACTCCTACGAGCAGTACTTC.

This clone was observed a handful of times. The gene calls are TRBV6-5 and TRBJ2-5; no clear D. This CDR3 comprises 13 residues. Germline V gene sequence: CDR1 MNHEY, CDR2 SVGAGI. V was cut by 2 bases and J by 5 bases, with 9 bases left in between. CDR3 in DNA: TGTGCCAGCAGTTACGCTATGAGGGAGACCCAGTACTTC. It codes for CASSYAMRETQYF.

CDR3 sequence (DNA): TGTGCCAGTAGTAATCCGGGTGGCGGGAACCAAGAGACCCAGTACTTC. Translation: CASSNPGGGNQETQYF. The genes are TRBV19 and TRBJ2-5; D is perhaps TRBD2 (6 bases). The V gene lost 4 bases and the J gene lost 0 bases, with 15 bases spanning the gap. This CDR3 is 16 amino acids long. Germline V lookup: CDR1 LNHDA, CDR2 SQIVND (reference sequence).

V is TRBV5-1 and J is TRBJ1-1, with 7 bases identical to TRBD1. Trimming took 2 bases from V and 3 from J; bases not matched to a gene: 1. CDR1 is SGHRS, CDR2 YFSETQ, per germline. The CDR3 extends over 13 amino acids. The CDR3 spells CASSFTGDTEAFF. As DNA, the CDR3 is TGCGCCAGCAGCTTTACAGGGGACACTGAAGCTTTCTTT.

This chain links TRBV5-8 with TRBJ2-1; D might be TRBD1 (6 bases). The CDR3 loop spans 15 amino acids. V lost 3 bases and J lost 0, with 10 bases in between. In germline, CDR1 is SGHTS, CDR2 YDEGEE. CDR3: CASSSGTSSYNEQFF. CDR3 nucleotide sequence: TGTGCCAGCAGCTCCGGGACAAGCTCCTACAATGAGCAGTTCTTC.

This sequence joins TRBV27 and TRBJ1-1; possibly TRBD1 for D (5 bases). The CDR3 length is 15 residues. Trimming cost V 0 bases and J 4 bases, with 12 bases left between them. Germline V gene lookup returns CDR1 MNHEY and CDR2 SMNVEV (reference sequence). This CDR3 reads CASSLSSGGGTEAFF. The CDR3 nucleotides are TGTGCCAGCAGTTTATCGAGTGGGGGGGGCACTGAAGCTTTCTTT.

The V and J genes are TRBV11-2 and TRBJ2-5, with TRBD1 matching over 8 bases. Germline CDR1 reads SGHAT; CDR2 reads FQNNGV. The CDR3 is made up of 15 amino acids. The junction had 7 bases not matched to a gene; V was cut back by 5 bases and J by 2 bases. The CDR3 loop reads CASSVQDRAQETQYF. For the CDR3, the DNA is TGTGCCAGCAGCGTACAGGACAGGGCTCAAGAGACCCAGTACTTC.

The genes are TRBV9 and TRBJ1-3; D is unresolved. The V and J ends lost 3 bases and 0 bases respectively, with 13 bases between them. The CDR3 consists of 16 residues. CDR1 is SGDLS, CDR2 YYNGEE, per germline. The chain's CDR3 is CASSAAPTVSGNTIYF. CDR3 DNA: TGTGCCAGCAGCGCAGCCCCCACAGTCTCTGGAAACACCATATATTTT. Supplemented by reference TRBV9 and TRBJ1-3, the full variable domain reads DSGVTQTPKHLITATGQRVTLRCSPRSGDLSVYWYQQSLDQGLQFLIQYYNGEERAKGNILERFSAQQFPDLHSELNLSSLELGDSALYFCASSAAPTVSGNTIYFGEGSWLTVV.

The DNA for the CDR3 is TGCGCCAGCAGCCAAGATCCGACTAGCGGACAAGAGACCCAGTACTTC. This encodes CASSQDPTSGQETQYF. The rearrangement uses TRBV4-1 and TRBJ2-5; 9 bases fit TRBD2. The CDR3 covers 16 residues. The J segment lost 2 bases and the V segment lost 0 bases, leaving 4 bases of the junction unmatched. CDR1 is MGHRA, CDR2 YSYEKL, per germline.

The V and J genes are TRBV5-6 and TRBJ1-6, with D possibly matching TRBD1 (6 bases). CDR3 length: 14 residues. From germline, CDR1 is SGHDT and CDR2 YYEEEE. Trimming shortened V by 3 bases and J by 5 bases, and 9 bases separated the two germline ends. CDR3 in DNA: TGTGCCAGCAGCTCCGGACAGCATAATTCACCCCTCCACTTT. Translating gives CASSSGQHNSPLHF.

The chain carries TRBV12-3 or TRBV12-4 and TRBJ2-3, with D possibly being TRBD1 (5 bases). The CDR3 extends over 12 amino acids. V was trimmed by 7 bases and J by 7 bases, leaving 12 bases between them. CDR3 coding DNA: TGTGCCAGCACGGAAGCAGGGAATACGCAGTATTTT. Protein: CASTEAGNTQYF.

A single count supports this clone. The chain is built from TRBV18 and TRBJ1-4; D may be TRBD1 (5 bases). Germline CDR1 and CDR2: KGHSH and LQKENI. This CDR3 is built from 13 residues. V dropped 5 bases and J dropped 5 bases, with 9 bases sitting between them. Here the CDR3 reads CASSMNRNEKLFF. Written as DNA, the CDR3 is TGTGCCAGCTCAATGAACAGGAATGAAAAACTGTTTTTT. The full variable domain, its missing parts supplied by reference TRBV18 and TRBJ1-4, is NAGVMQNPRHLVRRRGQEARLRCSPMKGHSHVYWYRQLPEEGLKFMVYLQKENIIDESGMPKERFSAEFPKEGPSILRIQQVVRGDSAAYFCASSMNRNEKLFFGSGTQLSVL.

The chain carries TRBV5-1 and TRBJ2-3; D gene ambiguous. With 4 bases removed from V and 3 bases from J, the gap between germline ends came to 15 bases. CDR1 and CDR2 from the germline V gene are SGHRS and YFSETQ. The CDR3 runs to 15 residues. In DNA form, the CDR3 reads TGCGCCAGCAGCGACAATGTAGGCTGGACAGATACGCAGTATTTT. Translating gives CASSDNVGWTDTQYF. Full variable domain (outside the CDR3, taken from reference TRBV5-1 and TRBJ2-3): KAGVTQTPRYLIKTRGQQVTLSCSPISGHRSVSWYQQTPGQGLQFLFEYFSETQRNKGNFPGRFSGRQFSNSRSEMNVSTLELGDSALYLCASSDNVGWTDTQYFGPGTRLTVL.

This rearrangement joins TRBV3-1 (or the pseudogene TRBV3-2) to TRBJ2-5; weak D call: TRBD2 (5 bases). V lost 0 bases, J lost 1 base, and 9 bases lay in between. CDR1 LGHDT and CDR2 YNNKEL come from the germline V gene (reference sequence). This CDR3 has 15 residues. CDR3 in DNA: TGTGCCAGCAGCCAAGAAGTTGGGAGCCAAGAGACCCAGTACTTC. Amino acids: CASSQEVGSQETQYF.

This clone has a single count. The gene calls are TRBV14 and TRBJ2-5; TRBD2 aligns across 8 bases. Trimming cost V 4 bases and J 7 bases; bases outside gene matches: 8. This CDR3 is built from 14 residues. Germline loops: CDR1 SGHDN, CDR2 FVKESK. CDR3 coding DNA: TGTGCCAGCAGCCCGGCGGGAGGTGAGGGGACCCAGTACTTC. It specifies CASSPAGGEGTQYF.

CDR3 protein: CASSLTSGGADTQYF. The CDR3 region has the DNA TGCGCCAGCAGCTTGACTAGCGGGGGCGCAGATACGCAGTATTTT. The J gene is TRBJ2-3, the V gene TRBV5-1; 11 positions agree with TRBD2. The CDR3 consists of 15 residues. Germline V lookup: CDR1 SGHRS, CDR2 YFSETQ. Unmatched junction bases numbered 2, after V lost 1 base and J lost 4 bases. Full variable domain (outside the CDR3, taken from reference TRBV5-1 and TRBJ2-3): KAGVTQTPRYLIKTRGQQVTLSCSPISGHRSVSWYQQTPGQGLQFLFEYFSETQRNKGNFPGRFSGRQFSNSRSEMNVSTLELGDSALYLCASSLTSGGADTQYFGPGTRLTVL.

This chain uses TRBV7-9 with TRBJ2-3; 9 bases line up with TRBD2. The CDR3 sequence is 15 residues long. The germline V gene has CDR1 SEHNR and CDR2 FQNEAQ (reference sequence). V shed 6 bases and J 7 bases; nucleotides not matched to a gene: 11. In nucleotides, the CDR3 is TGTGCCAGCAGTGGACTAAGCGGGAGGATCCATACGCAGTATTTT. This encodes CASSGLSGRIHTQYF.

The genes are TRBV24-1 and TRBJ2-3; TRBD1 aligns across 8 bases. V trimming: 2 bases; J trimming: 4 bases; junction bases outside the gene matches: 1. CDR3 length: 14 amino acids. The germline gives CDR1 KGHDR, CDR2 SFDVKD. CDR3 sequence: CATSDSGGSDTQYF. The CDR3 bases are TGTGCCACCAGTGATTCAGGGGGCTCAGATACGCAGTATTTT.

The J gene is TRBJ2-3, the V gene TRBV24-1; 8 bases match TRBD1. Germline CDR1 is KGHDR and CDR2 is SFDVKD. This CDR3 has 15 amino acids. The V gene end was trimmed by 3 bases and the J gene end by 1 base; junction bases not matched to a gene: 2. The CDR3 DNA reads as TGTGCCACCAGTGATATGGGACAGGGCACAGATACGCAGTATTTT. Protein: CATSDMGQGTDTQYF.

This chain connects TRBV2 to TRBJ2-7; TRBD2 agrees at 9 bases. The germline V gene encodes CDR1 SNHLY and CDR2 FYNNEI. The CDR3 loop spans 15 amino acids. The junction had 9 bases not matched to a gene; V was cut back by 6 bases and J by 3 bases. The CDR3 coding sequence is TGTGCCAGCAGGGAAAGACTAGCGGACTACTACGAGCAGTACTTC. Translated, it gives CASRERLADYYEQYF.

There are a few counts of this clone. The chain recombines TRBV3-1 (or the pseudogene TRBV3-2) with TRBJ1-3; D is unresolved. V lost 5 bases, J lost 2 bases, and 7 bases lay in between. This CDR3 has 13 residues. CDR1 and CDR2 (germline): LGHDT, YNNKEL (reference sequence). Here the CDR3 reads CASSKLPGNTIYF. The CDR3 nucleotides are TGTGCCAGCAGCAAACTACCTGGAAACACCATATATTTT.

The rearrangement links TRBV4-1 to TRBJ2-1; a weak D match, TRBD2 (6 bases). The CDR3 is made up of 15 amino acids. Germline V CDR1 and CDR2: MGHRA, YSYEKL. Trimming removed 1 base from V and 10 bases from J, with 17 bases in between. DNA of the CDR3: TGCGCCAGCAGCCAAGGGCTAGCGCCCCAATCCGAGCAGTTCTTC. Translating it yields CASSQGLAPQSEQFF.

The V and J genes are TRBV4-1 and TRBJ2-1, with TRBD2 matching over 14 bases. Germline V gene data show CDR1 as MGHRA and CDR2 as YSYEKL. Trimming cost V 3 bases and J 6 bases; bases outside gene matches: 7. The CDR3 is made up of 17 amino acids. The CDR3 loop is CASSHPGTSGRRNEQFF. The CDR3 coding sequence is TGCGCCAGCAGCCACCCCGGGACTAGCGGGAGACGCAATGAGCAGTTCTTC.

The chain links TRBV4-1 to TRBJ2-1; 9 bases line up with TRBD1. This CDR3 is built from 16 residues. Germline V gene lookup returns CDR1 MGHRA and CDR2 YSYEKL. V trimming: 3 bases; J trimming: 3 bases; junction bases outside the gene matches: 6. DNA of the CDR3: TGCGCCAGCAGCCATCTCGACAGGGGGGTCTACAATGAGCAGTTCTTC. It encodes CASSHLDRGVYNEQFF.

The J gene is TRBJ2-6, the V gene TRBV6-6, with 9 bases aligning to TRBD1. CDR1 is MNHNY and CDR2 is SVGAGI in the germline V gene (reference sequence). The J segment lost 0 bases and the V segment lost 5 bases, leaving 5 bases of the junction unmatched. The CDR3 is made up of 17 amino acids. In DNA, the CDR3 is TGTGCCAGCAGTCCGGGACAGGGATTCTCTGGGGCCAACGTCCTGACTTTC. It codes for CASSPGQGFSGANVLTF.